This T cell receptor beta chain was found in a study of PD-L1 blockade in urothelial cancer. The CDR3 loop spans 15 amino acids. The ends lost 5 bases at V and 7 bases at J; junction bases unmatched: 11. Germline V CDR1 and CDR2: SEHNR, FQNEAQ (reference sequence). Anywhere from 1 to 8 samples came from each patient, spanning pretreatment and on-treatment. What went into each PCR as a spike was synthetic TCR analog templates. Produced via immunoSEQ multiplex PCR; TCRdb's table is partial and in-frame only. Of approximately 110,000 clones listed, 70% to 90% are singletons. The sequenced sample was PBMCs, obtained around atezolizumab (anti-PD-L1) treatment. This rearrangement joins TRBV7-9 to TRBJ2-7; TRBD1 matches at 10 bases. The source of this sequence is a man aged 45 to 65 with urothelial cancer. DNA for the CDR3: TGTGCCAGCAGCCACCCCGGGACAGGGGTTCGGGAGCAGTACTTC. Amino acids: CASSHPGTGVREQYF. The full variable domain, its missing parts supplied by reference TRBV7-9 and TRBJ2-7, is DTGVSQNPRHKITKRGQNVTFRCDPISEHNRLYWYRQTLGQGPEFLTYFQNEAQLEKSRLLSDRFSAERPKGSFSTLEIQRTEQGDSAMYLCASSHPGTGVREQYFGPGTRLTVT.